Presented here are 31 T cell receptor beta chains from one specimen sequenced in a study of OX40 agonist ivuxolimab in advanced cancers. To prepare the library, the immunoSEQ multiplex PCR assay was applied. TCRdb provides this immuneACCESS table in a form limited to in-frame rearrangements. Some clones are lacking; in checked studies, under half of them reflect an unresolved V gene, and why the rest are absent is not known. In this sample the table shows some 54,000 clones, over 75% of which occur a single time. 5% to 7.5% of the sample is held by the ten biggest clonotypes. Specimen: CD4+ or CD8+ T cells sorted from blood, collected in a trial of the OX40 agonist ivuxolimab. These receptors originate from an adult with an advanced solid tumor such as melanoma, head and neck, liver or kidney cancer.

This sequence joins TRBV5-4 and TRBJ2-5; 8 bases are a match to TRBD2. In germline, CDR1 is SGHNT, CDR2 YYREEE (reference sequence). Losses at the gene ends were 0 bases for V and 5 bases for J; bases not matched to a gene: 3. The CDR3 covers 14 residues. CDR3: CASSLVGGGETQYF. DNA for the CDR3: TGTGCCAGCAGCTTGGTGGGCGGGGGGGAGACCCAGTACTTC.

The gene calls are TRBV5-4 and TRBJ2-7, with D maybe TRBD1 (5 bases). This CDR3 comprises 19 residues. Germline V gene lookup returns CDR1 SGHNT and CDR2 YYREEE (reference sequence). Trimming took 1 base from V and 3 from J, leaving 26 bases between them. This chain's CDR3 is CASSLRTPFVRAEHYEQYF. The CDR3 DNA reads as TGTGCCAGCAGCTTGCGGACACCCTTCGTCCGCGCGGAACACTACGAGCAGTACTTC. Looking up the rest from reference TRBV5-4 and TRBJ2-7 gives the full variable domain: ETGVTQSPTHLIKTRGQQVTLRCSSQSGHNTVSWYQQALGQGPQFIFQYYREEENGRGNFPPRFSGLQFPNYSSELNVNALELDDSALYLCASSLRTPFVRAEHYEQYFGPGTRLTVT.

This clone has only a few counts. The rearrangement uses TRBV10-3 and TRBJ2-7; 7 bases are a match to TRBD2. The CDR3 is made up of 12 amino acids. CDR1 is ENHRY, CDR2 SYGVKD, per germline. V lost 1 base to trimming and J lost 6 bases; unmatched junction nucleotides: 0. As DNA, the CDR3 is TGTGCCATCAGTGAGTGGGGGGGCGAGCAGTACTTC. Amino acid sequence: CAISEWGGEQYF.

DNA of the CDR3: TGTGCCATCAGCCGCCTTCCGGGACAGGGTTCCTACGAGCAGTACTTC. Translation gives CAISRLPGQGSYEQYF. The chain is built from TRBV10-3 and TRBJ2-7; 9 bases are shared with TRBD1. The ends lost 6 bases at V and 1 base at J; junction bases unmatched: 10. The CDR3 is 16 amino acids. Germline assignment: CDR1 ENHRY and CDR2 SYGVKD.

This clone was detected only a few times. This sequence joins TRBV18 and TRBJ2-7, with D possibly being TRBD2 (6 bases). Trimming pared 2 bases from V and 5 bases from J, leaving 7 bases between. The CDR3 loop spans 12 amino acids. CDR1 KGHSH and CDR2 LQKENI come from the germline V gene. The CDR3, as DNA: TGTGCCAGCTCACCATGGAGGGACGAGCAGTACTTC. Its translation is CASSPWRDEQYF.

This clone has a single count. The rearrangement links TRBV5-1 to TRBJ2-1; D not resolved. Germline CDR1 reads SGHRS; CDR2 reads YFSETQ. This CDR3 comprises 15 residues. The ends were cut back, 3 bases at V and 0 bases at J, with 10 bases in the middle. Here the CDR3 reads CASSSSAVSYNEQFF. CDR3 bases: TGCGCCAGCAGCTCTTCGGCGGTCTCCTACAATGAGCAGTTCTTC.

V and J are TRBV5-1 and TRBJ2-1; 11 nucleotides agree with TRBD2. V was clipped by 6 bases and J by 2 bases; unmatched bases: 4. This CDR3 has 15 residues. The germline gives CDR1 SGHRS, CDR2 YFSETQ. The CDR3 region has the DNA TGCGCCAGCAAAGGTAGCGGGGGGGCCTACAATGAGCAGTTCTTC. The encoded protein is CASKGSGGAYNEQFF.

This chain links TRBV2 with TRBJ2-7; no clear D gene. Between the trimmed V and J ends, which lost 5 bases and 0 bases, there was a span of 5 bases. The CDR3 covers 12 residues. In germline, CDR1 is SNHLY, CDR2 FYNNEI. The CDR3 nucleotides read TGTGCCAGCAGTAGGGACTCCTACGAGCAGTACTTC. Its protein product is CASSRDSYEQYF.

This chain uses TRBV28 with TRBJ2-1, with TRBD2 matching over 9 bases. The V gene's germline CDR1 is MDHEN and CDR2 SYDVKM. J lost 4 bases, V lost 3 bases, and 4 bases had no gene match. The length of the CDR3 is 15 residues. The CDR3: CASSFGAGGYNEQFF. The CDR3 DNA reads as TGTGCCAGCAGTTTTGGAGCGGGAGGTTACAATGAGCAGTTCTTC.

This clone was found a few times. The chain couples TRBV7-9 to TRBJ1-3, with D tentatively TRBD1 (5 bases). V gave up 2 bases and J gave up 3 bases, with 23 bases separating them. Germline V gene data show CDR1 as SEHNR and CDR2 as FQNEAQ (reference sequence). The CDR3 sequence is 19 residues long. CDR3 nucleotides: TGTGCCAGCAGCTTATCGTTTTCAACGGGGGGGATGAGTGGAAACACCATATATTTT. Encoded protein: CASSLSFSTGGMSGNTIYF.

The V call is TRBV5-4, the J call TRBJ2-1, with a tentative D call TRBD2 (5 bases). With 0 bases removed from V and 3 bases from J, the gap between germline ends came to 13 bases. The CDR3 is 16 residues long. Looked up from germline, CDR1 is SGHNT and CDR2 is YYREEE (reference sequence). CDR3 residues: CASSLEVGRIYNEQFF. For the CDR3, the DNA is TGTGCCAGCAGCTTGGAAGTAGGGAGAATCTACAATGAGCAGTTCTTC.

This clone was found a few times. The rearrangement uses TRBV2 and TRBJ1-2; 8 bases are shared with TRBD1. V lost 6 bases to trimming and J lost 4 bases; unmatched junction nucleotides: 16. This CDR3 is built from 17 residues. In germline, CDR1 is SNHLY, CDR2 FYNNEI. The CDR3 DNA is TGTGCCAGCAGCGTCCCGCCAGGACAGGGCGTTAGCTATGGCTACACCTTC. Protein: CASSVPPGQGVSYGYTF.

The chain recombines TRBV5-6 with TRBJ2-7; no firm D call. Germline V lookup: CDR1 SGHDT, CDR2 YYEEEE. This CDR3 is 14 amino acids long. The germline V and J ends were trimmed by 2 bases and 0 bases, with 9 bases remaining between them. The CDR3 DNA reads TGTGCCAGCAGCTTTCGGTTTTCCTCCTACGAGCAGTACTTC. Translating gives CASSFRFSSYEQYF.

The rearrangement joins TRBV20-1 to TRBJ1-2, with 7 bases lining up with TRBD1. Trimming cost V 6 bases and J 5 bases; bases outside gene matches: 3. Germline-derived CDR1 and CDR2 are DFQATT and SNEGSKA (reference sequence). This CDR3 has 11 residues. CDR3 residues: CSARGGYGYTF. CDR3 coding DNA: TGCAGTGCCAGGGGGGGTTATGGCTACACCTTC.

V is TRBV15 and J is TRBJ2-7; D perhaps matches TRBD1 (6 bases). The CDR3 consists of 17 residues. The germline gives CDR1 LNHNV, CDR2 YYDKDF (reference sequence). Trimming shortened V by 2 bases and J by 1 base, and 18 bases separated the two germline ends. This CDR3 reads CATSRSYGQTRSYEQYF. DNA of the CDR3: TGTGCCACCAGCAGATCTTATGGACAGACCAGATCCTACGAGCAGTACTTC. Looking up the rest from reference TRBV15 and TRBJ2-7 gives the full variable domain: DAMVIQNPRYQVTQFGKPVTLSCSQTLNHNVMYWYQQKSSQAPKLLFHYYDKDFNNEADTPDNFQSRRPNTSFCFLDIRSPGLGDTAMYLCATSRSYGQTRSYEQYFGPGTRLTVT.

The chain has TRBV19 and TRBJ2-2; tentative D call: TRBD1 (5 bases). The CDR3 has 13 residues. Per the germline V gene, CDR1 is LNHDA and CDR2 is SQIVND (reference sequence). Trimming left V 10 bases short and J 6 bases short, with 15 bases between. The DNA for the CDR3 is TGTGCCACATTAGCCGGACAACCCGGGGAGCTGTTTTTT. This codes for CATLAGQPGELFF.

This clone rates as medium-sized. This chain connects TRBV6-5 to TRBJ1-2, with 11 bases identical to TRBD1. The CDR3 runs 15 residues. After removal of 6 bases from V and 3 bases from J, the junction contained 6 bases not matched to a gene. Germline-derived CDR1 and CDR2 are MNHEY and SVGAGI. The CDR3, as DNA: TGTGCCAGCAGGAACCGGGACAGGGGGGACTATGGCTACACCTTC. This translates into CASRNRDRGDYGYTF.

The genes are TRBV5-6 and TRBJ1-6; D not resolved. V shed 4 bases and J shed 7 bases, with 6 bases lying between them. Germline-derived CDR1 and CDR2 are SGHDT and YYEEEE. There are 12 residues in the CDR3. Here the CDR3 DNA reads TGTGCCAGCAGCCTGACAAATTCACCCCTCCACTTT. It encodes CASSLTNSPLHF.

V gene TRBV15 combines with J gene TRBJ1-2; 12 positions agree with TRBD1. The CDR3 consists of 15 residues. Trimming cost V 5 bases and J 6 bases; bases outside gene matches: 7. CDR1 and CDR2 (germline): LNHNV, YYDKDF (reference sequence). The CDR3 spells CATSPMGQGAHGYTF. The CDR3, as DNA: TGTGCCACCAGCCCAATGGGACAGGGGGCTCATGGCTACACCTTC.

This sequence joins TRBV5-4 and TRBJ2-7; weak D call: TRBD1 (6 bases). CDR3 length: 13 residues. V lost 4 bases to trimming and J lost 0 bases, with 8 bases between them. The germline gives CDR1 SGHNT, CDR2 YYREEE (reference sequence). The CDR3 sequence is CASSRDNSYEQYF. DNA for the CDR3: TGTGCCAGCAGCCGGGACAACTCCTACGAGCAGTACTTC. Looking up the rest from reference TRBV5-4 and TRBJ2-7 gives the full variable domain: ETGVTQSPTHLIKTRGQQVTLRCSSQSGHNTVSWYQQALGQGPQFIFQYYREEENGRGNFPPRFSGLQFPNYSSELNVNALELDDSALYLCASSRDNSYEQYFGPGTRLTVT.

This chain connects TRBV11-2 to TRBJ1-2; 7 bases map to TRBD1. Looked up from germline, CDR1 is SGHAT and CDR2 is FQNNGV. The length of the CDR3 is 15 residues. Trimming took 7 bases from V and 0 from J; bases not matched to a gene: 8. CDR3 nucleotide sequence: TGTGCCAGCAACCCATTGACAGGGCCTAACTATGGCTACACCTTC. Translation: CASNPLTGPNYGYTF.

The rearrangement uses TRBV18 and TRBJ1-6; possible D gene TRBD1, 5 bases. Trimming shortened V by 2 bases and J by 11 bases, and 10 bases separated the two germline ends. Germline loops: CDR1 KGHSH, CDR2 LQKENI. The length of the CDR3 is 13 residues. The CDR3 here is CASSPGNRPPLHF. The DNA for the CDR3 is TGTGCCAGCTCACCAGGGAACAGGCCACCCCTCCACTTT.

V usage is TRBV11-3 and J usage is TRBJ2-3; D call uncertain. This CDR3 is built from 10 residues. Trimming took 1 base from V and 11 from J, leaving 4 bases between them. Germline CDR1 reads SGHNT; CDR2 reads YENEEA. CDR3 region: CASSLGMQYF. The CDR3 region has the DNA TGTGCCAGCAGCTTAGGAATGCAGTATTTT. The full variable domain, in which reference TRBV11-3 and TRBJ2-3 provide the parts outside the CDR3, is EAGVVQSPRYKIIEKKQPVAFWCNPISGHNTLYWYLQNLGQGPELLIRYENEEAVDDSQLPKDRFSAERLKGVDSTLKIQPAELGDSAVYLCASSLGMQYFGPGTRLTVL.

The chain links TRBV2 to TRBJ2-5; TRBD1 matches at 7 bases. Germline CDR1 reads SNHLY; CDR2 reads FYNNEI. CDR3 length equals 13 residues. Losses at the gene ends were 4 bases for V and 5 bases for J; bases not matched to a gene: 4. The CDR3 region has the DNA TGTGCCAGCAGTGGACAGGGTTGGGAGACCCAGTACTTC. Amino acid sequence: CASSGQGWETQYF. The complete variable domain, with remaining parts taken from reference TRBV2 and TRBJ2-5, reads EPEVTQTPSHQVTQMGQEVILRCVPISNHLYFYWYRQILGQKVEFLVSFYNNEISEKSEIFDDQFSVERPDGSNFTLKIRSTKLEDSAMYFCASSGQGWETQYFGPGTRLLVL.

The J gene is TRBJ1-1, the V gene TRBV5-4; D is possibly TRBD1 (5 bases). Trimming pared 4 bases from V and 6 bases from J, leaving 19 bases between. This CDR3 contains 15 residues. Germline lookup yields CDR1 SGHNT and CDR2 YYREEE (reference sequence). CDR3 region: CASSIGHRSGAEAFF. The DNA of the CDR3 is TGTGCCAGCAGCATCGGACACCGCTCGGGCGCTGAAGCTTTCTTT.

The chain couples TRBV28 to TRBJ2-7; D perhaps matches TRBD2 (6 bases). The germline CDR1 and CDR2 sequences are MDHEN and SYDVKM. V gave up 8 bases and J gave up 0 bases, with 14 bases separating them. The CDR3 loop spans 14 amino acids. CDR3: CASPAAGSSYEQYF. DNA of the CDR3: TGTGCCAGCCCCGCCGCGGGGAGCTCCTACGAGCAGTACTTC.

This CDR3 is CASSLIRSHTEAFF. CDR3 nucleotides: TGTGCCAGCAGCTTAATTAGGTCTCACACTGAAGCTTTCTTT. The rearrangement joins TRBV7-2 to TRBJ1-1; no definite D call. Deletions cut 2 bases from V and 3 bases from J, with 10 bases between. Germline lookup yields CDR1 SGHTA and CDR2 FQGNSA. This CDR3 is 14 amino acids long.

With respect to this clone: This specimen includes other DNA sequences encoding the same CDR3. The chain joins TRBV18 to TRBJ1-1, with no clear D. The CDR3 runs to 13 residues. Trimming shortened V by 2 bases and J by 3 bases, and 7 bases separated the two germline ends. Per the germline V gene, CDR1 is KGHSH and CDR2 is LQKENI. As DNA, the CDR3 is TGTGCCAGCTCACCAGGGATAGACACTGAAGCTTTCTTT. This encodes CASSPGIDTEAFF. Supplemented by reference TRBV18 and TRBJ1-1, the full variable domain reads NAGVMQNPRHLVRRRGQEARLRCSPMKGHSHVYWYRQLPEEGLKFMVYLQKENIIDESGMPKERFSAEFPKEGPSILRIQQVVRGDSAAYFCASSPGIDTEAFFGQGTRLTVV.

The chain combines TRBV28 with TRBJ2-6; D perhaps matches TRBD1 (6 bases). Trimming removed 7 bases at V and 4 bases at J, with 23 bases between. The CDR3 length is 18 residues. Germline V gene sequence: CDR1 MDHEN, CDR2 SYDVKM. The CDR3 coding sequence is TGTGCCAGCACCGATCCGCGATCAGGGGCGCAGGGGGCCAACGTCCTGACTTTC. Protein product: CASTDPRSGAQGANVLTF.

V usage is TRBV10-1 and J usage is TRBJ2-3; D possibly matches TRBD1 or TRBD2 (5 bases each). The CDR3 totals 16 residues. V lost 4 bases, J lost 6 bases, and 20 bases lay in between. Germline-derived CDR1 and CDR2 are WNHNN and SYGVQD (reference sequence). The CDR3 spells CASSAYRDAPRDTQYF. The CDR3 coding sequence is TGCGCCAGCAGTGCCTATCGGGACGCTCCGAGGGATACGCAGTATTTT.

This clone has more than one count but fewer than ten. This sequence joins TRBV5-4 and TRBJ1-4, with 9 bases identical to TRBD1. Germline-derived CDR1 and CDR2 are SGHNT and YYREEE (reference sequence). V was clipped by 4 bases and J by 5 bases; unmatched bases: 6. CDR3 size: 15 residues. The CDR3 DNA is TGTGCCAGCAGCCTTGGACAGGGGCGAAATGAAAAACTGTTTTTT. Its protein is CASSLGQGRNEKLFF.